This record looks at one TCR beta chain sequence and its context. Antigen: not known. The data were produced by immunoSEQ multiplex PCR, yet TCRdb's version contains in-frame clones alone and is incomplete. The sample lists 150,000 to 200,000 clones; just under 90% were seen once. The V and J ends lost 6 bases and 3 bases respectively, with 17 bases between them. This CDR3 spans 15 amino acids. Germline lookup yields CDR1 SNHLY and CDR2 FYNNEI. This sample is drawn from a study of cytomegalovirus exposure and HLA in healthy donors. Study-level information: Both the approximately 130 validation repertoires and the roughly 700 first-cohort repertoires used the same platform, as reported by a later analysis. Study-wide results and limits: A few chains tied to CMV proved CMV antigen-specific in vitro. The study flagged some 170 TCR beta chains as cytomegalovirus-associated. Reportedly, cytomegalovirus status was diagnosed with high sensitivity and specificity.

The V call is TRBV2, the J call TRBJ2-5, with D perhaps matching TRBD2 (6 bases). The sample was PBMCs. This TCR came from a woman between 18 and 29 years old in good health and CMV-seropositive. The CDR3 nucleotides are TGTGCCAGCAGACGACGTGTTTCGGGGGAAGAGACCCAGTACTTC. It is translated as CASRRRVSGEETQYF. The full variable domain, in which reference TRBV2 and TRBJ2-5 provide the parts outside the CDR3, is EPEVTQTPSHQVTQMGQEVILRCVPISNHLYFYWYRQILGQKVEFLVSFYNNEISEKSEIFDDQFSVERPDGSNFTLKIRSTKLEDSAMYFCASRRRVSGEETQYFGPGTRLLVL.